These 19 T cell receptor beta chains came from one sample sequenced in a study of cytomegalovirus exposure and HLA in healthy donors. This table comes from immunoSEQ multiplex PCR, and its TCRdb copy is limited to in-frame clones, with some not included. Of around 220,000 clones listed, roughly 88% were seen once; the top ten hold around 15%. Sample: PBMCs. The source of these receptors is a woman younger than 45 in good health and CMV-seropositive.

V and J are TRBV5-1 and TRBJ2-2; 11 nucleotides match TRBD2. V lost 4 bases to trimming and J lost 10 bases; unmatched junction nucleotides: 9. The CDR3 is 15 residues long. Germline V gene data show CDR1 as SGHRS and CDR2 as YFSETQ. The CDR3, as DNA: TGCGCCAGCAGCCTTAGCGGGAGGGGGCTTGAGGAGCTGTTTTTT. This translates into CASSLSGRGLEELFF.

At least ten counts were recorded for this clone. The chain combines TRBV25-1 with TRBJ1-1, with 10 bases lining up with TRBD1. CDR1 and CDR2 (germline): MGHDK, SYGVNS. The CDR3 has 13 residues. The V gene end was trimmed by 2 bases and the J gene end by 7 bases; junction bases not matched to a gene: 1. The CDR3 region is CASSEGDRGEAFF. CDR3 in DNA: TGTGCCAGCAGTGAAGGGGACAGGGGTGAAGCTTTCTTT.

CDR3 region: CASSLPGYEQYF. CDR3 in DNA: TGTGCCAGCAGTCTTCCGGGTTACGAGCAGTACTTC. This chain connects TRBV16 to TRBJ2-7; D is ambiguous. Germline CDR1 and CDR2: KGHSY and FQNENV. This CDR3 spans 12 amino acids. V was trimmed by 6 bases and J by 4 bases, leaving 10 bases between them.

The chain recombines TRBV2 with TRBJ1-3; D is uncertain. The CDR3 runs to 17 residues. The V gene lost 0 bases and the J gene lost 0 bases, with 12 bases spanning the gap. Per germline, CDR1 SNHLY and CDR2 FYNNEI. The CDR3: CASSEALLGSSGNTIYF. The CDR3 region has the DNA TGTGCCAGCAGTGAAGCGCTTCTGGGGAGCTCTGGAAACACCATATATTTT.

This chain uses TRBV4-1 with TRBJ1-3, with D possibly matching TRBD1 (6 bases). Trimming removed 0 bases at V and 1 base at J, with 13 bases between. The germline V gene encodes CDR1 MGHRA and CDR2 YSYEKL. This CDR3 is built from 17 residues. CDR3 sequence reads: CASSQDRQGWSGNTIYF. DNA for the CDR3: TGCGCCAGCAGCCAAGATCGGCAGGGGTGGTCTGGAAACACCATATATTTT.

This clone was recorded only once. The rearrangement joins TRBV19 to TRBJ1-1; 8 nucleotides match TRBD1. This CDR3 is built from 16 residues. Germline assignment: CDR1 LNHDA and CDR2 SQIVND (reference sequence). J was trimmed by 6 bases and V by 1 base; bases with no gene match: 10. The CDR3 sequence: CASSIAGGQAFAEAFF. CDR3 in DNA: TGTGCCAGTAGTATAGCCGGGGGACAGGCTTTCGCTGAAGCTTTCTTT.

J is TRBJ2-7 and V is TRBV28; TRBD2 is a possible D gene (6 bases). Trimming took 4 bases from V and 0 from J, leaving 13 bases between them. CDR3 length: 15 residues. Germline-derived CDR1 and CDR2 are MDHEN and SYDVKM. CDR3 region: CASSSAGSDSYEQYF. In nucleotides, the CDR3 is TGTGCCAGCAGTTCGGCGGGAAGCGACTCCTACGAGCAGTACTTC.

The CDR3 here is CSVEKGAGAGNTIYF. DNA of the CDR3: TGCAGCGTTGAAAAAGGTGCAGGGGCCGGAAACACCATATATTTT. The chain couples TRBV29-1 to TRBJ1-3; D possibly corresponds to TRBD1 (6 bases). This CDR3 has 15 amino acids. The ends were cut back, 2 bases at V and 4 bases at J, with 15 bases in the middle. CDR1 and CDR2 from the germline V gene are SQVTM and ANQGSEA.

This clone was recorded once. V and J are TRBV7-2 and TRBJ2-1; 7 bases are shared with TRBD2. From germline, CDR1 is SGHTA and CDR2 FQGNSA. Trimming removed 5 bases from V and 4 bases from J; junction bases left unmatched: 8. The CDR3 length is 15 residues. Written as DNA, the CDR3 is TGTGCCAGCAGCCGGGCGGGAGTAGGGTACAATGAGCAGTTCTTC. Residues: CASSRAGVGYNEQFF.

The rearrangement uses TRBV28 and TRBJ1-2, with D perhaps matching TRBD1 (5 bases). Germline CDR1 is MDHEN and CDR2 is SYDVKM. There are 15 residues in the CDR3. V lost 6 bases and J 4 bases, leaving 18 bases between the germline ends. CDR3 DNA sequence: TGTGCCAGCAGCTCCGCCGTCGGGGGAAGCTATGGCTACACCTTC. The encoded protein is CASSSAVGGSYGYTF.

This chain connects TRBV27 to TRBJ2-3, with 9 nucleotides matching TRBD1. This CDR3 comprises 13 residues. Unmatched junction bases numbered 3, after V lost 5 bases and J lost 6 bases. Germline V lookup: CDR1 MNHEY, CDR2 SMNVEV (reference sequence). CDR3 sequence reads: CASSGQGQDTQYF. In DNA, the CDR3 is TGTGCCAGCAGTGGACAGGGGCAGGATACGCAGTATTTT.

V is TRBV11-3 and J is TRBJ2-4, with 8 bases aligning to TRBD2. The V gene end was trimmed by 5 bases and the J gene end by 5 bases; junction bases not matched to a gene: 11. The CDR3 is 16 amino acids. Germline V gene data show CDR1 as SGHNT and CDR2 as YENEEA. CDR3 region: CASSVTSGPGQNIQYF. For the CDR3, the DNA is TGTGCCAGCAGCGTAACTAGCGGACCCGGCCAAAACATTCAGTACTTC.

A single count supports this clone. V gene TRBV11-1 combines with J gene TRBJ2-2, with 8 nucleotides matching TRBD1. CDR1 and CDR2 from the germline V gene are SGHAT and FQDESV (reference sequence). CDR3 length equals 17 residues. Trimming at V came to 4 bases and at J to 4 bases, leaving 11 bases not matched to a gene. The CDR3 nucleotides read TGTGCCAGCAGCTCCCGCCAGGACAGGGAAGGCACCGGGGAGCTGTTTTTT. Translated, it gives CASSSRQDREGTGELFF.

The V gene is TRBV9, the J gene TRBJ2-7, with a possible D match to TRBD1 (5 bases). The CDR3 sequence is 14 residues long. Germline V gene sequence: CDR1 SGDLS, CDR2 YYNGEE. V lost 3 bases and J lost 6, with 16 bases in between. The DNA of the CDR3 is TGTGCCAGCAGCGGGGGAAGGGGTGGCCGCGAGCAGTACTTC. Translated: CASSGGRGGREQYF. Based on the CDR3 plus reference TRBV9 and TRBJ2-7, the full variable domain is DSGVTQTPKHLITATGQRVTLRCSPRSGDLSVYWYQQSLDQGLQFLIQYYNGEERAKGNILERFSAQQFPDLHSELNLSSLELGDSALYFCASSGGRGGREQYFGPGTRLTVT.

The CDR3 DNA sequence: TGCGCCAGCAGTGAGTCGGCTGCTCCGGCCTACTATGGCTACACCTTC. As protein: CASSESAAPAYYGYTF. V is TRBV10-1 and J is TRBJ1-2; D is unresolved. In germline, CDR1 is WNHNN, CDR2 SYGVQD (reference sequence). The CDR3 consists of 16 residues. The ends were cut back, 0 bases at V and 3 bases at J, with 14 bases in the middle.

This chain links TRBV11-2 with TRBJ2-4, with 8 bases fitting TRBD2. The CDR3 sequence is 15 residues long. V shed 1 base, J shed 7 bases, and the junction held 6 bases outside the gene matches. Germline-derived CDR1 and CDR2 are SGHAT and FQNNGV. The CDR3 sequence: CASSLGIREGNIQYF. In nucleotides, the CDR3 is TGTGCCAGCAGCTTAGGTATACGGGAGGGGAACATTCAGTACTTC.

V and J are TRBV29-1 and TRBJ2-2, with D possibly matching TRBD1 (6 bases). Trimming took 6 bases from V and 3 from J, leaving 14 bases between them. Germline lookup yields CDR1 SQVTM and CDR2 ANQGSEA. CDR3 length: 14 residues. The CDR3 is CSVRDTTYTGELFF. Written as DNA, the CDR3 is TGCAGCGTACGGGACACTACCTACACCGGGGAGCTGTTTTTT.

The chain carries TRBV7-9 and TRBJ2-2, with 9 bases lining up with TRBD1. J lost 2 bases, V lost 9 bases, and 4 bases had no gene match. The CDR3 contains 14 residues. Germline CDR1 SEHNR, CDR2 FQNEAQ (reference sequence). CDR3 amino acids: CAREGQGNTGELFF. CDR3 bases: TGTGCCAGGGAGGGACAGGGAAACACCGGGGAGCTGTTTTTT.

This chain uses TRBV28 with TRBJ2-2; 9 bases agree with TRBD1. Germline V gene sequence: CDR1 MDHEN, CDR2 SYDVKM. CDR3 length equals 15 residues. V lost 5 bases to trimming and J lost 1 base; unmatched junction nucleotides: 2. CDR3 sequence reads: CASSDRGRNTGELFF. CDR3 sequence (DNA): TGTGCCAGCAGTGACAGGGGGAGGAACACCGGGGAGCTGTTTTTT. Together with reference TRBV28 and TRBJ2-2, the CDR3 gives the full variable domain: DVKVTQSSRYLVKRTGEKVFLECVQDMDHENMFWYRQDPGLGLRLIYFSYDVKMKEKGDIPEGYSVSREKKERFSLILESASTNQTSMYLCASSDRGRNTGELFFGEGSRLTVL.